The T cell receptor (beta chain) under discussion was sequenced for a study of blood T cell repertoires in COVID-19 (dated by TCRdb to about 2020). Regarding the complete study: Samples covering the acute and convalescent phases of COVID-19 were provided by collaborators in the United States, Italy and Spain. A de-identified subject ID, COVID-19 status, age in years and sex were almost always included in the sample metadata. The material from the prospective study consisted of cDNA or gDNA derived from T cells, B-cell-depleted T cells, or PBMCs. Where available, HLA class I and class II types were obtained from metadata supplied by the sample provider rather than from assay-based typing. The samples were drawn from two sources: the first 160 participants of the ongoing ImmuneRACE study, and 950 to 1,500 subjects contributed by 6 global collaborators. The repertoires were made available in a free public database intended to serve as a resource for research on the immune response to SARS-CoV-2. Subjects who had been exposed to COVID-19, were actively infected with it, or had recovered from it provided the deeply sampled blood TCRbeta repertoires that made up the dataset. On the study overall, not on this receptor specifically: The quantity of clinical and demographic metadata differed by source and by participant and was supplied without curation.

Collaborating institutions collected whole blood in K2EDTA tubes following their own protocols. For TCRbeta analysis, collaborator samples were shipped as frozen whole blood, as isolated PBMCs, or as DNA extracted from either sample type. TCRbeta CDR3 regions were amplified from genomic DNA using the immunoSEQ Assay, a bias-controlled multiplex PCR. Under the source paper's analysis protocol: Within the assay, amplification of reference gene primers was used to estimate how many nucleated cells each sample contained. To quantify the absolute abundance of each unique TCRbeta CDR3 rearrangement, sequence reads were collapsed and filtered. For each sample, productive Simpson clonality was calculated as the square root of Simpson's diversity index across productive rearrangements. TCRdb obtained this table from immuneACCESS and retained in-frame rearrangements with V and J assigned. These tables miss some clones; where compared with another copy, unresolved V genes account for less than half of the shortfall, and the remainder is unexplained. The V and J calls and the clone size are those of that table, but D and trimming were determined from the DNA. This sample has 150,000 to 200,000 clones in its table, and less than 85% of those were observed once. Clones ranked in the top ten supply approximately 3% of the sample.

Including cysteine and phenylalanine, the CDR3 has 13 amino acids. Only the CDR3 DNA stays, 39 bases, in frame from base 1. Sequences SGHTA (CDR1) and FQGNSA (CDR2) are obtained from the germline V gene. Trimming takes 8 bases from V and 2 bases from J, and the germline ends sit 11 bases apart. Details on this clone: Its cognate antigen has yet to be identified. Base-call qualities are not available, and no considerably larger clone is one nucleotide away.

The rearranged segments are TRBV7-2 and TRBJ2-3; the D gene is possibly TRBD2, with 5 bases matching. The sequence came from a human donor with acute or convalescent COVID-19. The donor label of this sample is uncertain. The sample was peripheral blood. The CDR3 amino acid sequence is: CASGRAPTDTQYF. In nucleotide form, the sequence is TGTGCCAGCGGGCGGGCGCCCACAGATACGCAGTATTTT.